This is a list of T cell receptor beta chains from one sample in a study of OX40 agonist ivuxolimab in advanced cancers. Profiling relied on immunoSEQ multiplex PCR, and the TCRdb table lists in-frame clones only, not all of them. The sample holds about 61,000 clones, 85% to 90% seen once. Sequenced here: CD4+ or CD8+ T cells sorted from blood, sampled in a trial of the OX40 agonist ivuxolimab. These receptors came from an adult with an advanced solid tumor such as melanoma, head and neck, liver or kidney cancer. Both conserved end residues are part of each CDR3. The D gene is left open where the match is weak. The size entry is marked missing in some rows and otherwise reads once, few, many or a size class.

CASSSGQGPYEQYF | TGTGCCAGCAGCTCGGGACAGGGTCCCTACGAGCAGTACTTC | TRBV7-2 | NA | TRBD1 | TRBJ2-7
CASTTGTSGTNEQFF | TGTGCCAGCACCACCGGGACTAGCGGAACCAATGAGCAGTTCTTC | TRBV28 | NA | TRBD2 | TRBJ2-1
CASSSRVSFGNTIYF | TGTGCCAGCAGCTCCAGGGTGTCGTTCGGAAACACCATATATTTT | TRBV11-2 | NA | NA | TRBJ1-3
CASRSGQGRVDEQFF | TGTGCCAGCAGATCCGGACAGGGGAGGGTGGATGAGCAGTTCTTC | TRBV7-9 | NA | TRBD1 | TRBJ2-1
CASSVGGGFPRGEQFF | TGTGCCAGCAGCGTAGGGGGAGGGTTCCCTAGAGGTGAGCAGTTCTTC | TRBV9 | NA | TRBD2 | TRBJ2-1
CATSRGWEPTYEQYF | TGTGCCACCAGCAGAGGGTGGGAGCCTACCTACGAGCAGTACTTC | TRBV15 | NA | NA | TRBJ2-7
CASSISGREYNEQFF | TGTGCCAGTAGTATTAGCGGGAGGGAATACAATGAGCAGTTCTTC | TRBV19 | NA | TRBD2 | TRBJ2-1
CSATAQESQYF | TGCAGTGCTACTGCTCAGGAGTCCCAGTACTTC | TRBV20-1 | NA | NA | TRBJ2-5
CASSFPTTKNIQYF | TGTGCCAGCAGCTTCCCCACAACCAAAAACATTCAGTACTTC | TRBV7-2 | NA | NA | TRBJ2-4
CASSQGYFTEAFF | TGTGCCAGCAGCCAGGGCTACTTCACTGAAGCTTTCTTT | TRBV14 | NA | NA | TRBJ1-1
CASSSTGQGHTGELFF | TGCGCCAGCAGCTCGACCGGACAGGGGCACACCGGGGAGCTGTTTTTT | TRBV5-1 | NA | TRBD1 | TRBJ2-2
CASRGLAGTDTQYF | TGCGCCAGCAGGGGACTAGCGGGTACAGATACGCAGTATTTT | TRBV5-1 | NA | TRBD2 | TRBJ2-3
CASSKDVYEQYF | TGTGCCAGCAGCAAAGACGTCTACGAGCAGTACTTC | TRBV21-1 | NA | NA | TRBJ2-7
CASSSGNTEAFF | TGTGCCAGCAGCTCTGGGAACACTGAAGCTTTCTTT | TRBV11-3 | once | NA | TRBJ1-1
CASSQRNQRQGATNEKLFF | TGTGCCAGCAGCCAACGCAACCAGCGACAGGGGGCAACTAATGAAAAACTGTTTTTT | TRBV14 | NA | TRBD1 | TRBJ1-4
CSVGTSSNEQFF | TGCAGCGTAGGGACTAGCTCAAATGAGCAGTTCTTC | TRBV29-1 | NA | TRBD2 | TRBJ2-1
CASKADLNPGNTIYF | TGTGCCTCGAAGGCGGACCTGAACCCTGGAAACACCATATATTTT | TRBV6-5 | NA | NA | TRBJ1-3
CASSLRYSPYEQYF | TGTGCCAGCAGTTTGCGGTACAGTCCCTACGAGCAGTACTTC | TRBV6-5 | NA | NA | TRBJ2-7
CASSLVGDAGGYTF | TGTGCCAGCAGTTTGGTCGGGGATGCGGGGGGCTACACCTTC | TRBV28 | NA | NA | TRBJ1-2
CASSAGTSGDSSYNEQFF | TGTGCCAGCAGCGCGGGGACGTCAGGGGACAGTTCCTACAATGAGCAGTTCTTC | TRBV11-3 | NA | NA | TRBJ2-1
CASSQVGSGVYNEQFF | TGTGCCAGCAGCCAAGTGGGCAGCGGGGTATACAATGAGCAGTTCTTC | TRBV14 | NA | TRBD2 | TRBJ2-1
CAISNSNQPQHF | TGTGCCATCAGCAATAGCAATCAGCCCCAGCATTTT | TRBV10-3 | NA | NA | TRBJ1-5